This T cell receptor (beta chain) is drawn from a study of blood T cell repertoires in COVID-19. Across the study: Sources were T cells, B-cell-depleted T cells, or PBMCs; the material itself was cDNA or gDNA.

The junction had 5 bases not matched to a gene; V was cut back by 6 bases and J by 1 base. Germline V gives CDR1 SGHVS, CDR2 FNYEAQ. CDR3 length: 16 amino acids. The method was immunoSEQ multiplex PCR; TCRdb's version includes in-frame clones alone and lacks a portion of them. The sample records 200,000 to 250,000 clones, roughly four fifths being singletons. The chain links TRBV7-6 to TRBJ2-1, with TRBD2 matching 11 bases. Specimen: peripheral blood. This clonotype originated in a woman aged 50 to 65 with acute or convalescent COVID-19. CDR3 nucleotide sequence: TGTGCCAGCAGTGTGACTAGCGGGAATTCCTACAATGAGCAGTTCTTC. Translated, it gives CASSVTSGNSYNEQFF.